This T cell receptor (beta chain) was sequenced in a study of blood T cell repertoires in COVID-19. Study-wide context: Sample material is recorded as cDNA or gDNA derived from T cells, B-cell-depleted T cells, or PBMCs.

Source study methods: Amplifying reference gene primers gave estimates of nucleated cell counts. Profiled with immunoSEQ multiplex PCR; TCRdb holds only in-frame clones, not every one. That table supplies the V and J calls and clone size; D and trimming were determined from the DNA. This sample has roughly 200,000 clones, with 84% found just once. This clone showed up just a few times. Trimming removed 3 bases at V and 0 bases at J, with 9 bases between. Germline loops: CDR1 LNHDA, CDR2 SQIVND (reference sequence). CDR3 length: 15 amino acids. The TCR was taken from a human donor in a cohort sampled during active COVID-19. The chain links TRBV19 to TRBJ2-1; D is uncertain. The specimen sequenced was peripheral blood. For the CDR3, the DNA is TGTGCCAGTAGTATCCCAGGTAGCTCCTACAATGAGCAGTTCTTC. Protein product: CASSIPGSSYNEQFF.